What follows are 28 T cell receptor beta chains derived from one specimen sequenced in a study of blood T cell repertoires in COVID-19. TCRdb keeps only in-frame clones here, not all; method: immunoSEQ multiplex PCR. The top ten clones hold over 8.5% of a sample with about 46,000 clones, 85% to 90% of them seen once. What was sequenced was peripheral blood. The source is a man in his fifties or sixties with active COVID-19.

V is TRBV5-1 and J is TRBJ2-7; weak D call: TRBD2 (5 bases). This CDR3 spans 15 amino acids. Germline lookup yields CDR1 SGHRS and CDR2 YFSETQ. With 0 bases removed from V and 2 bases from J, the gap between germline ends came to 12 bases. The CDR3 nucleotides read TGCGCCAGCAGCTTGGATGGGTACGGGGCCTACGAGCAGTACTTC. It codes for CASSLDGYGAYEQYF.

The CDR3 DNA sequence: TGCGCCAGCAGCCCCGACCTTGGGGGGGAGACTGAAGCTTTCTTT. Translation gives CASSPDLGGETEAFF. The J gene is TRBJ1-1, the V gene TRBV5-1, with D perhaps TRBD1 (5 bases). The CDR3 loop spans 15 amino acids. V was shortened by 4 bases and J by 5 bases, with 18 bases between the two germline ends. Germline V gene data show CDR1 as SGHRS and CDR2 as YFSETQ.

This clone was picked up one time. The rearrangement joins TRBV2 to TRBJ2-3; perhaps TRBD1 as D (5 bases). This CDR3 has 12 amino acids. The V end lost 6 bases, the J end lost 1 base, and 5 bases lay between the germline ends. Germline lookup yields CDR1 SNHLY and CDR2 FYNNEI. CDR3 region: CASRGRTDTQYF. CDR3 coding DNA: TGTGCCAGCAGGGGGCGCACAGATACGCAGTATTTT.

This chain joins TRBV19 and TRBJ2-7, with 7 bases matching TRBD2. V was pared by 3 bases and J by 5 bases, with 13 bases of the junction left unmatched. This CDR3 spans 16 amino acids. Germline values: CDR1 LNHDA, CDR2 SQIVND (reference sequence). The CDR3 DNA reads as TGTGCCAGTAGTATGGGAGGGACCGACCCGTACGACGAGCAGTACTTC. Translation gives CASSMGGTDPYDEQYF. Using reference TRBV19 and TRBJ2-7 for the parts outside the CDR3, the full variable domain is DGGITQSPKYLFRKEGQNVTLSCEQNLNHDAMYWYRQDPGQGLRLIYYSQIVNDFQKGDIAEGYSVSREKKESFPLTVTSAQKNPTAFYLCASSMGGTDPYDEQYFGPGTRLTVT.

This chain joins TRBV6-1 and TRBJ2-7; 9 positions agree with TRBD1. The CDR3 loop spans 17 amino acids. Germline CDR1 and CDR2: MNHNS and SASEGT. Trimming took 2 bases from V and 3 from J; bases not matched to a gene: 11. DNA of the CDR3: TGTGCCAGCAGTGAACGCACAGGGGGCGCGGTAGGCTACGAGCAGTACTTC. This codes for CASSERTGGAVGYEQYF.

The V call is TRBV7-2, the J call TRBJ2-5; weak D call: TRBD2 (5 bases). Germline CDR1 reads SGHTA; CDR2 reads FQGNSA. The CDR3 is made up of 14 amino acids. V was trimmed by 1 base and J by 4 bases, leaving 10 bases between them. The DNA for the CDR3 is TGTGCCAGCAGCTTAGTGCGCGGGCCAGAGACCCAGTACTTC. Protein: CASSLVRGPETQYF.

The gene calls are TRBV21-1 and TRBJ2-7; TRBD1, the D gene given by the table, was not confirmed from the DNA. TRBV21-1 is a pseudogene locus. The CDR3 extends over 15 amino acids. The CDR3 DNA reads TGTGCCAGCAGCAAAGATCGGGACAGCTCCTACGAGCAGTACTTC. Protein product: CASSKDRDSSYEQYF.

This chain uses TRBV7-6 with TRBJ1-5, with D possibly TRBD1 on 5 matching bases. This CDR3 contains 15 residues. Trimming removed 1 base from V and 2 bases from J, with 9 bases in between. CDR1 SGHVS and CDR2 FNYEAQ come from the germline V gene. The CDR3 DNA sequence: TGTGCCAGCAGCTTAGGGAAAGGGGGCAATCAGCCCCAGCATTTT. Amino acids: CASSLGKGGNQPQHF.

This clone has just a few counts. The rearrangement joins TRBV19 to TRBJ2-2; TRBD1 might be the D (5 bases). Germline CDR1 reads LNHDA; CDR2 reads SQIVND (reference sequence). V was pared by 5 bases and J by 6 bases, with 13 bases between. The CDR3 consists of 14 residues. The CDR3 loop is CASSVHQGAGELFF. DNA for the CDR3: TGTGCCAGTAGTGTACATCAGGGCGCCGGGGAGCTGTTTTTT.

The J gene is TRBJ2-7, the V gene TRBV7-9, with a weak D call TRBD2 (5 bases). Germline values: CDR1 SEHNR, CDR2 FQNEAQ (reference sequence). The CDR3 runs to 12 residues. Trimming left V 5 bases short and J 9 bases short, with 14 bases between. CDR3 bases: TGTGCCAGCAGCCCCCCGACGGGGAGGCAGTACTTC. Its protein is CASSPPTGRQYF.

The rearrangement links TRBV3-1 (or the pseudogene TRBV3-2) to TRBJ2-7; 7 bases are a match to TRBD1. CDR3 length: 14 residues. V lost 6 bases and J lost 3; bases outside the gene matches: 8. Germline CDR1 reads LGHDT; CDR2 reads YNNKEL (reference sequence). CDR3 sequence: CASSKGATDYEQYF. Written as DNA, the CDR3 is TGTGCCAGCAGTAAGGGGGCGACAGACTACGAGCAGTACTTC.

The chain has TRBV10-3 and TRBJ1-6; weak D call: TRBD1 (5 bases). This CDR3 region has 20 residues. Germline CDR1 ENHRY, CDR2 SYGVKD. With 3 bases removed from V and 0 bases from J, the gap between germline ends came to 21 bases. CDR3 sequence (DNA): TGTGCCATCAGTGATGACCGTCGATGGGACGGGAGCTCCTATAATTCACCCCTCCACTTT. Its protein product is CAISDDRRWDGSSYNSPLHF.

The V call is TRBV6-4, the J call TRBJ2-5; 10 bases are shared with TRBD1. CDR1 and CDR2 (germline): MRHNA, SNTAGT. CDR3 length equals 15 residues. The J segment lost 5 bases and the V segment lost 8 bases, leaving 11 bases of the junction unmatched. CDR3 residues: CASARTGGFRETQYF. The CDR3 region has the DNA TGTGCCAGCGCTAGGACAGGGGGGTTTCGGGAGACCCAGTACTTC.

The chain links TRBV7-3 to TRBJ2-1; 7 nucleotides line up with TRBD2. CDR1 is SGHTA, CDR2 FQGTGA, per germline. V lost 5 bases, J lost 6 bases, and 7 bases stayed unmatched. CDR3 length equals 14 residues. The CDR3 DNA sequence: TGTGCCAGCAGCGTCGAGACTAGCACCAATGAGCAGTTCTTC. Amino acid sequence: CASSVETSTNEQFF.

The chain joins TRBV19 to TRBJ2-3; 12 bases are a match to TRBD2. Germline trimming cut 11 bases from V and 9 bases from J; bases unmatched to any gene: 6. This CDR3 comprises 12 residues. Looked up from germline, CDR1 is LNHDA and CDR2 is SQIVND (reference sequence). CDR3: CASRLAGETQYF. The CDR3 DNA reads as TGTGCCTCCAGACTAGCGGGAGAAACGCAGTATTTT.

The chain combines TRBV10-3 with TRBJ1-2; tentatively, D is TRBD1 (6 bases). This CDR3 contains 12 residues. The V gene lost 8 bases and the J gene lost 8 bases, with 15 bases spanning the gap. Per germline, CDR1 ENHRY and CDR2 SYGVKD. CDR3 protein: CAISLGGEGYTF. In DNA, the CDR3 is TGTGCCATCTCTCTAGGGGGTGAGGGCTACACCTTC.

The chain uses TRBV30 and TRBJ2-5, with TRBD1 matching over 8 bases. This CDR3 region has 15 residues. Germline-derived CDR1 and CDR2 are GTSNPN and SVGIG (reference sequence). V gave up 2 bases and J gave up 5 bases; unmatched junction bases: 10. DNA of the CDR3: TGTGCCTGGAGTCGGACAGGGCGCCGCGGCGAGACCCAGTACTTC. It codes for CAWSRTGRRGETQYF.

The rearrangement links TRBV7-2 to TRBJ1-4; 7 bases map to TRBD1. Trimming removed 0 bases from V and 7 bases from J; junction bases left unmatched: 2. This CDR3 spans 14 amino acids. Germline V gene lookup returns CDR1 SGHTA and CDR2 FQGNSA. CDR3 nucleotides: TGTGCCAGCAGCTTAGCTACAGGGGTTGAAAAACTGTTTTTT. Its translation: CASSLATGVEKLFF. The entire variable domain, with the rest obtained from reference TRBV7-2 and TRBJ1-4, is as follows: GAGVSQSPSNKVTEKGKDVELRCDPISGHTALYWYRQSLGQGLEFLIYFQGNSAPDKSGLPSDRFSAERTGGSVSTLTIQRTQQEDSAVYLCASSLATGVEKLFFGSGTQLSVL.

The chain employs TRBV7-9 and TRBJ1-1, with D maybe TRBD1 (5 bases). There are 13 residues in the CDR3. V was shortened by 5 bases and J by 3 bases, with 10 bases between the two germline ends. Germline CDR1 is SEHNR and CDR2 is FQNEAQ (reference sequence). The CDR3 spells CASSLGLYTEAFF. The DNA for the CDR3 is TGTGCCAGCAGCCTGGGGCTTTACACTGAAGCTTTCTTT. Combining the CDR3 with reference TRBV7-9 and TRBJ1-1 gives the whole variable domain DTGVSQNPRHKITKRGQNVTFRCDPISEHNRLYWYRQTLGQGPEFLTYFQNEAQLEKSRLLSDRFSAERPKGSFSTLEIQRTEQGDSAMYLCASSLGLYTEAFFGQGTRLTVV.

This rearrangement joins TRBV11-2 to TRBJ2-7, with 9 bases matching TRBD1. The CDR3 sequence is 13 residues long. The germline V gene encodes CDR1 SGHAT and CDR2 FQNNGV. The V and J ends lost 5 bases and 3 bases, in that order; junction bases with no gene match: 2. Here the CDR3 reads CASSRDRDYEQYF. The CDR3 nucleotides are TGTGCCAGCAGCCGGGACAGGGACTACGAGCAGTACTTC.

The rearrangement uses TRBV14 and TRBJ2-1; 7 bases are shared with TRBD1. CDR1 is SGHDN, CDR2 FVKESK, per germline. V lost 7 bases to trimming and J lost 6 bases; unmatched junction nucleotides: 0. The CDR3 has 11 amino acids. DNA of the CDR3: TGTGCCAGCACAGGGGGCAATGAGCAGTTCTTC. Translation: CASTGGNEQFF.

The V call is TRBV28, the J call TRBJ2-7; TRBD2 is a possible D gene (5 bases). With 5 bases removed from V and 1 base from J, the gap between germline ends came to 18 bases. The CDR3 consists of 16 residues. Germline CDR1 and CDR2: MDHEN and SYDVKM. The CDR3 DNA sequence: TGTGCCAGCAGTCAACCGGGATCGGCCAGTTCCTACGAGCAGTACTTC. Translating gives CASSQPGSASSYEQYF. Full variable domain (missing parts from reference TRBV28 and TRBJ2-7): DVKVTQSSRYLVKRTGEKVFLECVQDMDHENMFWYRQDPGLGLRLIYFSYDVKMKEKGDIPEGYSVSREKKERFSLILESASTNQTSMYLCASSQPGSASSYEQYFGPGTRLTVT.

V usage is TRBV3-1 (or the pseudogene TRBV3-2) and J usage is TRBJ2-1; tentative D call: TRBD2 (8 bases). The V end lost 2 bases, the J end lost 12 bases, and 26 bases lay between the germline ends. CDR1 and CDR2 from the germline V gene are LGHDT and YNNKEL (reference sequence). The CDR3 is 17 residues long. Here the CDR3 reads CASSQSFRDSGTRRQFF. CDR3 nucleotides: TGTGCCAGCAGCCAATCCTTCCGGGACAGCGGGACTAGGCGGCAGTTCTTC.

This chain joins TRBV27 and TRBJ2-4, with TRBD2 identical over 10 bases. CDR3 length: 16 residues. CDR1 is MNHEY and CDR2 is SMNVEV in the germline V gene (reference sequence). V lost 6 bases, J lost 0 bases, and 5 bases stayed unmatched. The CDR3 spells CASRASGRLAKNIQYF. The CDR3 coding sequence is TGTGCCAGCAGGGCTAGCGGGAGACTAGCCAAAAACATTCAGTACTTC.

This chain joins TRBV15 and TRBJ2-3, with 10 bases matching TRBD1. This CDR3 comprises 17 residues. V lost 1 base, J lost 4 bases, and 8 bases stayed unmatched. Germline V CDR1 and CDR2: LNHNV, YYDKDF (reference sequence). The DNA of the CDR3 is TGTGCCACCAGCAGAGTTGGGACAGGGGTACAGGCAGATACGCAGTATTTT. Its translation is CATSRVGTGVQADTQYF.

V is TRBV11-2 and J is TRBJ2-1; D unclear. This CDR3 has 14 amino acids. The V end was cut by 1 base, the J end by 5 bases, with 9 bases between. Germline-derived CDR1 and CDR2 are SGHAT and FQNNGV. In nucleotides, the CDR3 is TGTGCCAGCAGCTTAGTTGCAGGCCACAATGAGCAGTTCTTC. Protein: CASSLVAGHNEQFF.

This rearrangement joins TRBV28 to TRBJ1-2; a possible D gene is TRBD1 (6 bases). Trimming removed 3 bases from V and 11 bases from J, with 16 bases in between. Per the germline V gene, CDR1 is MDHEN and CDR2 is SYDVKM. The CDR3 covers 13 residues. The CDR3 nucleotides read TGTGCCAGCAGTTTCGGGGGCCCTAGCGGGTACACCTTC. Amino acid sequence: CASSFGGPSGYTF.

The gene calls are TRBV15 and TRBJ2-1; TRBD2 matches 10 bases. V trimming: 0 bases; J trimming: 7 bases; junction bases outside the gene matches: 12. CDR3 size: 18 residues. Germline V CDR1 and CDR2: LNHNV, YYDKDF (reference sequence). The CDR3 coding sequence is TGTGCCACCAGCAGAGATCCCCCTCGGAGCGGGGGGGCTAATGAGCAGTTCTTC. This gives the protein CATSRDPPRSGGANEQFF.